This T cell receptor (beta chain) was documented in a study of T cell repertoires in cytomegalovirus infection. TCRdb fed the reads into MiXCR, producing one record per CDR3 protein. Of hundreds of thousands of distinct CDR3 sequences in the sample, approximately 46% are singletons; the top ten hold around two fifths. This clonotype was observed a few times. Its target is not known. V lost 1 base to trimming and J lost 8 bases; unmatched junction nucleotides: 8. The CDR3 totals 16 residues. The V gene's germline CDR1 is SGHVS and CDR2 FNYEAQ. The sequenced sample was cultured PBMCs, obtained from culture after CMV antigen stimulation. The chain couples TRBV7-6 to TRBJ2-1, with TRBD2 matching 10 bases. This clonotype originated in a human donor in good health (CMV status not recorded). Some clones in this sample may be carry-over from other donors' samples. The CDR3, as DNA: TGTGCCAGCAGCTTAGGGGCTAGCGGGAGTTCGCATGAGCAGTTCTTC. Encoded protein: CASSLGASGSSHEQFF.